What follows are 8 T cell receptor beta chains derived from one specimen sequenced in a study of early T cells in non-severe SARS-CoV-2 infection. TCRdb analysed the 5' RACE reads with MiXCR anew, one entry per CDR3 protein. The sample includes roughly 60,000 distinct CDR3 sequences, 6.5% to 8.5% seen only once; the top ten take 3% to 4%. The source material was whole blood. The receptor source for this set is an adult who was a healthcare worker with PCR-confirmed SARS-CoV-2 infection or an uninfected control (not recorded which).

This sequence joins TRBV19 and TRBJ2-5; tentatively, D is TRBD2 (5 bases). CDR3 size: 13 residues. The V gene lost 5 bases and the J gene lost 4 bases, with 11 bases spanning the gap. Germline CDR1 and CDR2: LNHDA and SQIVND (reference sequence). The CDR3 loop reads CASSPGLTETQYF. CDR3 sequence (DNA): TGTGCCAGTAGTCCCGGACTCACAGAGACCCAGTACTTC.

The rearrangement uses TRBV6-5 and TRBJ2-3, with TRBD2 matching over 7 bases. This CDR3 comprises 15 residues. V lost 6 bases and J lost 2; bases outside the gene matches: 8. CDR1 and CDR2 from the germline V gene are MNHEY and SVGAGI. Here the CDR3 reads CASSTGGFDTDTQYF. The CDR3 DNA follows: TGTGCCAGCAGCACGGGAGGATTTGACACAGATACGCAGTATTTT.

The sample holds many counts of this clonotype. The V gene is TRBV7-6, the J gene TRBJ2-5; 8 nucleotides line up with TRBD2. V shed 1 base, J shed 0 bases, and the junction held 4 bases outside the gene matches. Germline V gives CDR1 SGHVS, CDR2 FNYEAQ. The CDR3 has 16 residues. CDR3: CASSLELAAYQETQYF. CDR3 sequence (DNA): TGTGCCAGCAGCTTAGAACTAGCGGCTTACCAAGAGACCCAGTACTTC.

The sample holds many counts of this clonotype. The V and J genes are TRBV27 and TRBJ2-2; TRBD1 matches at 10 bases. Germline V gene sequence: CDR1 MNHEY, CDR2 SMNVEV (reference sequence). The V gene end was trimmed by 2 bases and the J gene end by 3 bases; junction bases not matched to a gene: 15. The CDR3 covers 20 residues. The CDR3 sequence: CASSLNPESDRGVYTGELFF. For the CDR3, the DNA is TGTGCCAGCAGTTTAAACCCCGAATCGGACAGGGGGGTCTACACCGGGGAGCTGTTTTTT.

This clonotype has a handful of counts. V gene TRBV4-1 combines with J gene TRBJ1-4; D ambiguous. Germline V lookup: CDR1 MGHRA, CDR2 YSYEKL. V lost 8 bases to trimming and J lost 0 bases, with 16 bases between them. The CDR3 is 16 amino acids. CDR3 loop: CASCEDVAATNEKLFF. CDR3 DNA sequence: TGCGCCAGCTGTGAGGACGTGGCCGCAACTAATGAAAAACTGTTTTTT.

V and J are TRBV7-9 and TRBJ2-7, with D perhaps given as TRBD1 or TRBD2 (5 bases each). The CDR3 runs to 14 residues. In germline, CDR1 is SEHNR, CDR2 FQNEAQ (reference sequence). Trimming removed 5 bases from V and 5 bases from J, with 16 bases in between. CDR3 sequence (DNA): TGTGCCAGCAGCGATCCCGGGGCCAGAGACGAGCAGTACTTC. It specifies CASSDPGARDEQYF.

This clonotype was observed many times. This rearrangement joins TRBV30 to TRBJ1-2; D is uncertain. The V end lost 3 bases, the J end lost 4 bases, and 15 bases lay between the germline ends. The length of the CDR3 is 14 residues. Germline V gene data show CDR1 as GTSNPN and CDR2 as SVGIG (reference sequence). The CDR3 is CAWRVPPTAYGYTF. The CDR3 DNA sequence: TGTGCCTGGAGGGTTCCCCCAACGGCCTATGGCTACACCTTC.

The chain combines TRBV6-6 with TRBJ2-3; 9 bases line up with TRBD2. Looked up from germline, CDR1 is MNHNY and CDR2 is SVGAGI (reference sequence). Trimming took 4 bases from V and 6 from J; bases not matched to a gene: 14. The CDR3 contains 17 residues. Written as DNA, the CDR3 is TGTGCCAGCAGTTTGCTCGAGCGGGAGGCCCCCAGTGATACGCAGTATTTT. Amino acid sequence: CASSLLEREAPSDTQYF.